This T cell receptor beta chain is drawn from a study of blood T cell repertoires in COVID-19. Turning to the study itself: The origin of the acute and convalescent COVID-19 samples was the United States, Italy and Spain.

Clones were sequenced by immunoSEQ multiplex PCR, and TCRdb holds only the in-frame ones, with some missing. The repertoire includes hundreds of thousands of clones, roughly nine tenths of them detected once, and around 8% sits in the top ten. The Seattle patients, enrolled during active infection, were followed longitudinally. Notes on this clone: This sample also contains other DNA sequences that code for the same CDR3.

The origin of this receptor is a woman aged 50 to 65 with COVID-19, enrolled during active disease. Sequencing was done on a sample of peripheral blood.

CDR3 in DNA: TGTGCCAGCAGCCTCGGAGGCGAGCAGTACTTC. Amino acids: CASSLGGEQYF. The chain has TRBV28 and TRBJ2-7, with D possibly TRBD2 on 5 matching bases. CDR1 is MDHEN, CDR2 SYDVKM, per germline. The CDR3 runs to 11 residues. Trimming removed 6 bases at V and 6 bases at J, with 9 bases between.